The T cell receptor beta chain under discussion was sequenced for a study of blood T cell repertoires in COVID-19. Study summary: Acute and convalescent COVID-19 specimens originated in the United States, Italy and Spain. PBMCs, B-cell-depleted T cells, or T cells were the source of the cDNA or gDNA that made up the material.

Authors' data handling: Counts of nucleated cells, estimated from reference gene primer amplification, were obtained. Here immunoSEQ multiplex PCR was the method, and the copy in TCRdb shows in-frame clones only, minus some. That table furnishes V, J and clone size, whereas the DNA furnished D and trimming. The sample lists around 140,000 clones; 88% were seen once. In germline, CDR1 is MNHEY, CDR2 SMNVEV (reference sequence). V shed 6 bases and J shed 6 bases, with 21 bases lying between them. This CDR3 contains 15 residues. The chain is built from TRBV27 and TRBJ2-7; TRBD2 is a possible D gene (6 bases). Sequencing used peripheral blood. The clonotype originates from a man in his fifties or sixties with acute or convalescent COVID-19. The CDR3 DNA follows: TGTGCCAGCAGGACCCTCGGGCCGCGTAGCGGCGAGCAGTACTTC. It is translated as CASRTLGPRSGEQYF.